This T cell receptor beta chain was sequenced during a study of tumor and adjacent non-tumor tissue in lung cancer (dated by TCRdb to the late 2010s). Background on the whole study: Of the cohort, more than ten patients had adenocarcinoma, 2 had squamous cell carcinoma and 1 had small cell lung cancer. The approximately 15 patients were aged about 31 to 85 years, included approximately ten men and 5 women, and had TNM stage I to III disease. For each patient, one tumor sample and one normal lung sample were taken, giving thirty paired specimens that underwent TCRbeta CDR3 sequencing. Using bulk TCRbeta repertoires from 15 lung cancer patients, the study set lung tumor tissue side by side with matched distant non-tumor lung tissue. A total of about 130 million productive TCRbeta reads were generated by sequencing, corresponding to an average of approximately 4.5 million reads per sample. The full study reports these points: Significantly higher TCR diversity (inverse Simpson) was observed in tumor tissue than in normal lung tissue (approximately 440 vs 150, P = 0.0075, Mann-Whitney U test). The top 100 clones made up a significantly larger cumulative share of the repertoire in normal lung than in tumor tissue. Significantly higher TCR diversity was found in younger patients, and higher tumor TCR diversity was associated with shorter overall and disease-free survival. The methods do not name the sequencing platform or mention unique molecular identifiers. Only around 15 patients were included in the cohort, and the need for larger samples and more detailed clinical data was noted by the authors. Peripheral blood was not sequenced, so blood TCRbeta repertoires in these lung cancer patients were not examined.

The receptor library was made with multiplex PCR. The data were produced on an Illumina HiSeq 2500. Following protocols modified from ARM-PCR, the researchers constructed TCRbeta libraries through three rounds of nested PCR with primers (Table S4). Before sequencing, PCR products in the 200-500 bp range were cut out of the gel and cleaned up using the QIAquick gel extraction kit. As for how the authors treated the data: Reads were cleaned with Trimmomatic, merged with FLASH into complete CDR3 sequences, and assigned to V(D)J germline segments with MiTCR. Clonal diversity was calculated as the inverse Simpson's index using VDJtools. A read counted as productive if the sequence was in-frame and lacked a premature stop codon. TCRdb passed the public sequencing reads through fastp at Q25 and MiXCR, retaining productive beta sequences. When rows share a CDR3 protein, they turn into one entry using the most common DNA and genes. TCRdb's processing, not the authors' own work, is the source of the V and J calls. The table for this sample lists fewer than 100,000 distinct CDR3 sequences; just under 75% of them were counted only once. Roughly 9% of the sample goes to the ten largest clones.

Trimming costs V 1 base and J 4 bases, and their ends lie 13 bases apart. The CDR3 contains 15 residues, cysteine and phenylalanine counted. The sequence is cut down to CDR3 DNA, 45 bases in frame from base 1. CDR1 is given as MDHEN and CDR2 as SYDVKM, both from the germline V gene. RNA was isolated from bulk unsorted tissue, and RNA quality was assessed with a NanoDrop ND-1000 and an Agilent 2100. Newly diagnosed lung cancer patients without prior chemotherapy who had been admitted for thoracic surgery in China between August and November 2014 were enrolled as donors. Anyone who had undergone radiotherapy or chemotherapy before, or who had another cancer at the same time, was left out of the study. Pieces of surgical tissue measuring about 1-2.1 cm3 were kept in RNAlater solution and held at -80 degrees C until needed. The table lists this clonotype with many counts. The antigen it binds to is not known. No base qualities exist here, and no much larger clone lies one base off it.

This sequence was found in a woman aged 40 to 50 with non-small cell lung cancer. The sequence links TRBV28 to TRBJ2-5; no D gene can be assigned with confidence. Sequencing was done on a sample of lung tumor tissue. In nucleotides, the sequence is TGTGCCAGCAGTTTATTTAGGGAATGGGGAGAGACCCAGTACTTC. Its translation reads: CASSLFREWGETQYF.